The clone carrying this TCR beta chain was recorded at least ten times. No antigen is known for it. Two oligonucleotides, mixed equimolar, formed the beta constant-region primer covering TRBC1 and TRBC2. Ligated cDNA was amplified by four rounds of PCR with nested alpha and beta constant-region primers and SP2. An oligonucleotide with the SP2 primer and a 12-nucleotide UMI was ligated to the cDNA 3' end. TCRdb redid the calling of the UMI-ligation and nested PCR reads with MiXCR, one entry per CDR3 protein. The sample holds over 100,000 distinct CDR3 sequences, roughly 32% seen once. This entry comes from a study of naive and memory T cell subsets. Study-wide results and caveats: In CD4 and CD8 cells, diversity dropped from naive through EMRA. Clonotypes here are unpaired alpha or beta chain sequences.

Cells stained for CD3, CD4, CD8, CD45RA, CD27 and viability were sorted into four CD45RA/CD27 subsets. The CDR3 consists of 13 residues. V lost 6 bases and J lost 7, with 13 bases in between. The chain recombines TRBV12-3 or TRBV12-4 with TRBJ1-5; D perhaps matches TRBD1 (6 bases). The specimen sequenced was central memory CD4+ T cells from blood. The sequence was obtained from a human donor in good health. The CDR3 reads CASRAAGAQPQHF. DNA of the CDR3: TGTGCCAGCAGGGCCGCAGGGGCCCAGCCCCAGCATTTT.